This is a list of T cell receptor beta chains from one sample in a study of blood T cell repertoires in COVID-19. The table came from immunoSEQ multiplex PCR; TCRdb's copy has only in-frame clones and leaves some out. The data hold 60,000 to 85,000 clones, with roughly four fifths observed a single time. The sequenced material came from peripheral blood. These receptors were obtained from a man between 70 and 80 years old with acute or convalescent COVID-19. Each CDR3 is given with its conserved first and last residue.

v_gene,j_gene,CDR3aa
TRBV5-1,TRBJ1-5,CASAEEPGSNQPQHF
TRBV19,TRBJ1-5,CASTTTGVDQPQHF
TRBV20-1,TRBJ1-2,CSASGQAGYGYTF
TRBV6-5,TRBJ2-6,CASSLGQGNRANVLTF
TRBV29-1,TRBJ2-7,CSVPRDRGSGEQYF
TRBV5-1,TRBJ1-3,CASSASTGNAGNTIYF
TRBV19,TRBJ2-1,CASSIGLNNEQFF
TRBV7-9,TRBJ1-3,CASSPRTGTWVLSGNTIYF
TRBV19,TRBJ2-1,CASSILGGLAGDPSYNEQFF
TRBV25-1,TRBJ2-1,CASSVGTGGNNEQFF
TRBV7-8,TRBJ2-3,CASSPSGPGLAGSRGQYF
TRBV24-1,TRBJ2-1,CATSDAGTGNYNEQFF
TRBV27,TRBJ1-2,CASSFRTGGAGYTF
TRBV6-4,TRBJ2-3,CASSEFGLSTDTQYF
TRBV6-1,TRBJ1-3,CASSEWGTLGNTIYF
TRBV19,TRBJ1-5,CASIAGGAGNQPQHF
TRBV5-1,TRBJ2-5,CASSLSGSSGETQYF
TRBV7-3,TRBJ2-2,CASSLVGGSGTGELFF
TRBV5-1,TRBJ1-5,CASSVQGAEPQHF
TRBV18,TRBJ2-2,CASSPMDSGAGELFF
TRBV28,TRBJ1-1,CASRTLTEAFF
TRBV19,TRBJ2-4,CASSIEHSELYLTKNIQYF
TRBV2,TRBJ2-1,CASSALGLAGGESYNEQFF
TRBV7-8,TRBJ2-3,CASSLEGRGGTDTQYF
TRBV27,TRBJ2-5,CASSFSGLGDERTQYF
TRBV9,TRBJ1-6,CASSGRQESSLHF
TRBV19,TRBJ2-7,CASSIDLRLAGGGYEQYF
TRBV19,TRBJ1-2,CASTGTGGYGYTF
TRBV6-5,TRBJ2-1,CASSYLTGSDEQFF
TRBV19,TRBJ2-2,CASSVGPANTGELFF